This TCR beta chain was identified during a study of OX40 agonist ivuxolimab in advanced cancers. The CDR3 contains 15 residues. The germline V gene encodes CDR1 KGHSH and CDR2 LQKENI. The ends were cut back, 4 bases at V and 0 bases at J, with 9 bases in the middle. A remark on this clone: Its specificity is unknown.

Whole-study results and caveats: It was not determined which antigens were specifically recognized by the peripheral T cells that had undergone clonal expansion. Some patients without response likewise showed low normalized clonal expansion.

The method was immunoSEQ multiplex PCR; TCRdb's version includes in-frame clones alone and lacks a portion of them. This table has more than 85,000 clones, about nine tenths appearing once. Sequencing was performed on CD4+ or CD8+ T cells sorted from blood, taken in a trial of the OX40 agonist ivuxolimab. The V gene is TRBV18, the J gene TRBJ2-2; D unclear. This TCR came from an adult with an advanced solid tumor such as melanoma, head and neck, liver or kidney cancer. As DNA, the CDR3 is TGTGCCAGCTCACTCACGGACGCGAACACCGGGGAGCTGTTTTTT. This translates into CASSLTDANTGELFF.